The 30 T cell receptor beta chains below were found in one sample sequenced in a study of shared clonotypes between healthy human individuals. The assay was immunoSEQ multiplex PCR, and TCRdb's table has in-frame clones only and misses some. The table has roughly 520,000 clones, approximately 95% seen once; the top ten hold about 0.059%. The sample was naive CD4+ T cells sorted from blood. The subset: CD45RA+ positively selected. All receptors derive from a woman in her 30s in good health.

In this sample, this clone turned up once. The chain carries TRBV5-1 and TRBJ2-6, with D hard to call. From germline, CDR1 is SGHRS and CDR2 YFSETQ. Deletions cut 1 base from V and 2 bases from J, with 10 bases between. CDR3 length: 16 residues. CDR3 region: CASSLRVSAGANVLTF. In nucleotides, the CDR3 is TGCGCCAGCAGCTTGCGGGTTTCGGCTGGGGCCAACGTCCTGACTTTC.

This chain joins TRBV28 and TRBJ2-1, with 8 bases aligning to TRBD2. CDR1 and CDR2 from the germline V gene are MDHEN and SYDVKM. This CDR3 contains 19 residues. V was clipped by 7 bases and J by 6 bases; unmatched bases: 23. In nucleotides, the CDR3 is TGTGCCAGCACCCGGATGGGGACTCTAGGTCGGGAGGGAGGCAATGAGCAGTTCTTC. This codes for CASTRMGTLGREGGNEQFF.

The chain employs TRBV27 and TRBJ2-7; D tentatively fits TRBD1 or TRBD2 (5 bases each). Trimming removed 3 bases from V and 3 bases from J, with 15 bases in between. The length of the CDR3 is 15 residues. The V gene's germline CDR1 is MNHEY and CDR2 SMNVEV (reference sequence). The CDR3 is CASSLAGLASYEQYF. For the CDR3, the DNA is TGTGCCAGCAGTTTGGCAGGGTTAGCGAGCTACGAGCAGTACTTC.

The chain recombines TRBV6-6 with TRBJ1-2; no clear D gene. The CDR3 consists of 11 residues. CDR1 and CDR2 from the germline V gene are MNHNY and SVGAGI (reference sequence). V lost 4 bases and J 7 bases, leaving 7 bases between the germline ends. In nucleotides, the CDR3 is TGTGCCAGCAGTTCGGGAAGTGGCTACACCTTC. This translates into CASSSGSGYTF.

This chain links TRBV30 with TRBJ2-7; possibly TRBD2 for D (6 bases). The CDR3 sequence is 15 residues long. The V and J ends lost 1 base and 4 bases respectively, with 17 bases between them. In germline, CDR1 is GTSNPN, CDR2 SVGIG (reference sequence). In DNA form, the CDR3 reads TGTGCCTGGAGTGACCTCACGGGAGTTGGTTACGAGCAGTACTTC. This encodes CAWSDLTGVGYEQYF.

This sequence joins TRBV5-1 and TRBJ2-2; D call uncertain. Trimming left V 2 bases short and J 5 bases short, with 13 bases between. Germline lookup yields CDR1 SGHRS and CDR2 YFSETQ. The CDR3 is 15 amino acids. The CDR3 reads CASSFGLGGTGELFF. The CDR3 DNA follows: TGCGCCAGCAGCTTTGGCCTTGGTGGTACCGGGGAGCTGTTTTTT.

This clone is a singleton in its sample. The CDR3 protein is CASSFGQGSTDTQYF. DNA of the CDR3: TGTGCCAGCAGCTTCGGACAGGGGAGCACAGATACGCAGTATTTT. This sequence joins TRBV5-4 and TRBJ2-3, with 9 bases that match TRBD1. J gave up 0 bases and V 2 bases, and 1 base lay outside the gene matches. Germline V gene lookup returns CDR1 SGHNT and CDR2 YYREEE (reference sequence). This CDR3 is built from 15 residues.

The V gene is TRBV29-1, the J gene TRBJ2-7; the match to TRBD1 covers 11 bases. V lost 6 bases to trimming and J lost 5 bases; unmatched junction nucleotides: 9. The CDR3 covers 14 residues. Germline V gives CDR1 SQVTM, CDR2 ANQGSEA. The CDR3 reads CSVERGTGGNEQYF. CDR3 nucleotide sequence: TGCAGCGTCGAAAGGGGGACAGGGGGTAACGAGCAGTACTTC.

The rearrangement joins TRBV7-9 to TRBJ1-6; D is uncertain. The V and J ends lost 6 bases and 9 bases respectively, with 12 bases between them. The germline V gene encodes CDR1 SEHNR and CDR2 FQNEAQ (reference sequence). CDR3 length: 13 amino acids. The CDR3 DNA reads TGTGCCAGCAGTTCCCCGGCGGGTTCACCCCTCCACTTT. Residues: CASSSPAGSPLHF.

The chain couples TRBV5-4 to TRBJ2-5; the match to TRBD2 covers 11 bases. CDR1 is SGHNT and CDR2 is YYREEE in the germline V gene (reference sequence). The CDR3 runs to 14 residues. The J segment lost 3 bases and the V segment lost 4 bases, leaving 2 bases of the junction unmatched. CDR3 in DNA: TGTGCCAGCAGCCCGGGACTAGCGGAAGAGACCCAGTACTTC. Translating it yields CASSPGLAEETQYF.

The chain recombines TRBV7-2 with TRBJ1-1; TRBD1 aligns across 7 bases. CDR3 length: 15 residues. CDR1 and CDR2 (germline): SGHTA, FQGNSA. Trimming took 5 bases from V and 4 from J; bases not matched to a gene: 10. The CDR3 DNA is TGTGCCAGCAGCCTAATAGACAGGGTCGTCACTGAAGCTTTCTTT. This codes for CASSLIDRVVTEAFF.

The V and J genes are TRBV5-1 and TRBJ2-5; 8 bases fit TRBD2. The trim removed 5 bases at V and 2 bases at J, leaving 5 bases unmatched. This CDR3 contains 14 residues. The germline CDR1 and CDR2 sequences are SGHRS and YFSETQ. The CDR3 bases are TGCGCCAGCAGTTCGACTAGCGTTCAAGAGACCCAGTACTTC. Translating it yields CASSSTSVQETQYF.

The V gene is TRBV19, the J gene TRBJ2-6, with D possibly being TRBD1 or TRBD2 (6 bases each). The CDR3 is 14 residues long. Germline loops: CDR1 LNHDA, CDR2 SQIVND (reference sequence). Trimming removed 11 bases at V and 0 bases at J, with 11 bases between. CDR3 sequence: CAGGGSSGANVLTF. CDR3 sequence (DNA): TGTGCCGGAGGGGGGAGCTCTGGGGCCAACGTCCTGACTTTC.

The chain joins TRBV7-2 to TRBJ1-2; 10 bases fit TRBD1. Trimming at V came to 5 bases and at J to 6 bases, leaving 9 bases not matched to a gene. The CDR3 covers 15 residues. CDR1 and CDR2 from the germline V gene are SGHTA and FQGNSA. This chain's CDR3 is CASSAQAGTGDGYTF. The DNA for the CDR3 is TGTGCCAGCAGCGCCCAAGCCGGGACAGGGGATGGCTACACCTTC.

The chain has TRBV5-1 and TRBJ1-4, with D hard to call. Trimming removed 0 bases at V and 8 bases at J, with 17 bases between. Germline lookup yields CDR1 SGHRS and CDR2 YFSETQ. This CDR3 is built from 16 residues. The CDR3 coding sequence is TGCGCCAGCAGCTTGGGGATCACCAGGTCCCAGGAAAAACTGTTTTTT. It codes for CASSLGITRSQEKLFF.

The chain has TRBV5-1 and TRBJ2-5; TRBD1 matches 8 bases. V lost 1 base and J lost 5; bases outside the gene matches: 7. The germline V gene encodes CDR1 SGHRS and CDR2 YFSETQ. CDR3 length equals 15 residues. The chain's CDR3 is CASSLLSGGLETQYF. CDR3 DNA: TGCGCCAGCAGCTTGTTGTCAGGGGGCCTTGAGACCCAGTACTTC.

The rearrangement links TRBV28 to TRBJ1-4; possibly TRBD1 for D (5 bases). Germline loops: CDR1 MDHEN, CDR2 SYDVKM. The CDR3 extends over 16 amino acids. V gave up 7 bases and J gave up 8 bases, with 23 bases separating them. The CDR3 bases are TGTGCCAGCATGACCCCCCAAGGGGCGCTTGGGGAAAAACTGTTTTTT. This sequence encodes CASMTPQGALGEKLFF.

The V and J genes are TRBV2 and TRBJ2-2; no firm D call. This CDR3 contains 10 residues. Per the germline V gene, CDR1 is SNHLY and CDR2 is FYNNEI. V was clipped by 7 bases and J by 6 bases, with 3 bases between them. Here the CDR3 reads CASNPGELFF. CDR3 DNA sequence: TGTGCCAGCAATCCCGGGGAGCTGTTTTTT. Full variable domain (rest looked up from reference TRBV2 and TRBJ2-2): EPEVTQTPSHQVTQMGQEVILRCVPISNHLYFYWYRQILGQKVEFLVSFYNNEISEKSEIFDDQFSVERPDGSNFTLKIRSTKLEDSAMYFCASNPGELFFGEGSRLTVL.

V usage is TRBV18 and J usage is TRBJ2-7; TRBD2 matches at 12 bases. Trimming at V came to 2 bases and at J to 5 bases, leaving 4 bases not matched to a gene. Germline lookup yields CDR1 KGHSH and CDR2 LQKENI. The CDR3 is 15 amino acids. The DNA of the CDR3 is TGTGCCAGCTCACCAGGACTAGCGGGATCGAACGAGCAGTACTTC. Residues: CASSPGLAGSNEQYF. The full variable domain, its missing parts supplied by reference TRBV18 and TRBJ2-7, is NAGVMQNPRHLVRRRGQEARLRCSPMKGHSHVYWYRQLPEEGLKFMVYLQKENIIDESGMPKERFSAEFPKEGPSILRIQQVVRGDSAAYFCASSPGLAGSNEQYFGPGTRLTVT.

The chain has TRBV28 and TRBJ2-7; 14 bases fit TRBD2. This CDR3 comprises 14 residues. Trimming cost V 10 bases and J 5 bases; bases outside gene matches: 7. Looked up from germline, CDR1 is MDHEN and CDR2 is SYDVKM. CDR3 residues: CATPGLAGADEQYF. The CDR3 region has the DNA TGTGCCACTCCGGGACTAGCGGGAGCCGACGAGCAGTACTTC. Variable domain in full (rest from reference TRBV28 and TRBJ2-7): DVKVTQSSRYLVKRTGEKVFLECVQDMDHENMFWYRQDPGLGLRLIYFSYDVKMKEKGDIPEGYSVSREKKERFSLILESASTNQTSMYLCATPGLAGADEQYFGPGTRLTVT.

The chain has TRBV19 and TRBJ1-2, with D possibly being TRBD1 (5 bases). CDR1 is LNHDA, CDR2 SQIVND, per germline (reference sequence). The CDR3 has 16 amino acids. V was pared by 4 bases and J by 5 bases, with 20 bases between. Here the CDR3 DNA reads TGTGCCAGTAGTACGCAACCGGGACCGAGGCCTTATGGCTACACCTTC. Encoded protein: CASSTQPGPRPYGYTF.

The CDR3 bases are TGTGCCAGCAGTTTCCTTCGCCGGGACAGGGAACCAAAAAAGTACTTC. Encoded protein: CASSFLRRDREPKKYF. V gene TRBV28 combines with J gene TRBJ2-7, with 9 bases identical to TRBD1. V was pared by 3 bases and J by 11 bases, with 17 bases of the junction left unmatched. Germline V gives CDR1 MDHEN, CDR2 SYDVKM. This CDR3 spans 16 amino acids.

The chain recombines TRBV6-1 with TRBJ2-3; D uncertain. The CDR3 consists of 15 residues. Germline values: CDR1 MNHNS, CDR2 SASEGT. V was clipped by 3 bases and J by 4 bases, with 14 bases between them. The CDR3 region has the DNA TGTGCCAGCAGTGAGTGGGTGGGCTCGGCAGATACGCAGTATTTT. This encodes CASSEWVGSADTQYF.

J is TRBJ1-2 and V is TRBV28, with 9 nucleotides matching TRBD1. The CDR3 runs to 15 residues. Germline values: CDR1 MDHEN, CDR2 SYDVKM. Trimming removed 4 bases from V and 5 bases from J; junction bases left unmatched: 8. The CDR3 loop is CASSSPGQGFYGYTF. CDR3 DNA sequence: TGTGCCAGCAGTTCGCCGGGACAGGGCTTTTATGGCTACACCTTC.

J is TRBJ1-4 and V is TRBV5-1; D gene uncertain. This CDR3 comprises 15 residues. Trimming stripped 0 bases from V and 2 bases from J, with 8 bases between. Looked up from germline, CDR1 is SGHRS and CDR2 is YFSETQ. This CDR3 is CASSLDSSTNEKLFF. The CDR3 nucleotides are TGCGCCAGCAGCTTGGATAGTTCGACTAATGAAAAACTGTTTTTT.

This chain connects TRBV11-2 to TRBJ2-5, with a weak D call TRBD2 (6 bases). In germline, CDR1 is SGHAT, CDR2 FQNNGV. Trimming removed 0 bases from V and 4 bases from J, with 15 bases in between. The CDR3 is made up of 16 amino acids. The CDR3 loop is CASSLESRREGETQYF. For the CDR3, the DNA is TGTGCCAGCAGCTTAGAGAGCCGGCGGGAAGGAGAGACCCAGTACTTC.

As concerns this clone: Other DNA sequences of this sample code for an identical CDR3. V and J are TRBV28 and TRBJ1-2; D unresolved. V lost 5 bases and J lost 2, with 6 bases in between. The germline V gene encodes CDR1 MDHEN and CDR2 SYDVKM. This CDR3 has 12 residues. The chain's CDR3 is CASSLRNYGYTF. CDR3 sequence (DNA): TGTGCCAGCAGTCTCCGGAACTATGGCTACACCTTC.

The table lists this clone with a count of one. CDR3 nucleotide sequence: TGCGCCAGCAGCTTGACGGGACAGAGCGGGATTTACAATGAGCAGTTCTTC. This sequence encodes CASSLTGQSGIYNEQFF. The chain joins TRBV5-1 to TRBJ2-1; D tentatively fits TRBD1 or TRBD2 (7 bases each). V lost 1 base to trimming and J lost 4 bases, with 18 bases between them. Germline V gene sequence: CDR1 SGHRS, CDR2 YFSETQ. CDR3 length: 17 amino acids.

The J gene is TRBJ2-5, the V gene TRBV28; D is perhaps TRBD2 (6 bases). Germline CDR1 MDHEN, CDR2 SYDVKM. This CDR3 has 15 residues. V was cut by 2 bases and J by 4 bases, with 14 bases left in between. CDR3 coding DNA: TGTGCCAGCAGTTTAGCGGGGCGGAATATAGAGACCCAGTACTTC. It codes for CASSLAGRNIETQYF.

This chain connects TRBV28 to TRBJ2-7, with TRBD1 identical over 8 bases. Germline CDR1 is MDHEN and CDR2 is SYDVKM. CDR3 length: 14 amino acids. Unmatched junction bases numbered 13, after V lost 10 bases and J lost 5 bases. CDR3 residues: CATQEETGVHEQYF. The CDR3 nucleotides are TGTGCCACCCAAGAAGAGACAGGGGTCCACGAGCAGTACTTC.